This is a list of T cell receptor beta chains from one sample in a study of T cell repertoires in cytomegalovirus infection. Via MiXCR, TCRdb re-called the reads, giving one row per CDR3 protein. The data contain about 890,000 distinct CDR3 sequences, around 30% of them seen just once; the ten biggest clones take up over 12%. Their antigen targets remain unknown. This specimen was cultured CD8+ T cells from PBMCs, taken from culture after CMV antigen stimulation. The source is a human donor in good health (CMV status not recorded). Some clones in this sample may be carry-over from other donors' samples. Each CDR3 is given with its conserved first and last residue. The D gene is left open where the match is weak. The size field is filled for only some rows; it gives once, few, many or a size class.

>NA|TRBV7-6|NA|TRBJ2-5
CASSFTYQETQYF
TGTGCCAGCAGCTTCACATACCAAGAGACCCAGTACTTC
>TRBD1|TRBV7-9|few|TRBJ1-2
CASSFDRESGYTF
TGTGCCAGCAGCTTCGACAGGGAGTCTGGCTACACCTTC
>TRBD1|TRBV27|NA|TRBJ1-1
CASMTGITEAFF
TGTGCCAGCATGACAGGGATCACTGAAGCTTTCTTT
>NA|TRBV6-2/TRBV6-3|few|TRBJ1-2
CASTTAGGHYYGYTF
TGTGCCAGCACCACTGCGGGCGGGCACTACTATGGCTACACCTTC
>TRBD1|TRBV7-8|many|TRBJ1-5
CASSTGTGGASGQPQHF
TGTGCCAGCAGCACCGGGACAGGGGGCGCAAGTGGTCAGCCCCAGCATTTT
>NA|TRBV2|NA|TRBJ2-5
CASKGLGETQYF
TGTGCCAGCAAGGGGTTGGGTGAGACCCAGTACTTC
>NA|TRBV5-6|NA|TRBJ2-2
CVSSPEDDNTGELFF
TGTGTCAGCAGCCCCGAGGACGATAACACCGGGGAGCTGTTTTTT
>NA|TRBV27|NA|TRBJ2-1
CASSRDFYNEQFF
TGTGCCAGCAGTCGGGACTTTTACAATGAGCAGTTCTTC
>TRBD2|TRBV7-9|few|TRBJ2-7
CASSSSREGTREQYF
TGTGCCAGCAGCTCATCAAGGGAGGGGACCCGCGAGCAGTACTTC
>TRBD1|TRBV10-3|few|TRBJ1-1
CAIKVGITGDTEAFF
TGTGCCATCAAAGTGGGAATAACAGGGGACACTGAAGCTTTCTTT
>NA|TRBV25-1|NA|TRBJ1-6
CASSDWAGTSSYNSPLHF
TGTGCCAGCAGTGACTGGGCAGGAACCAGCTCCTATAATTCACCCCTCCACTTT
>NA|TRBV4-3|many|TRBJ1-1
CASSRLGGSTEAFF
TGCGCCAGCAGCCGACTCGGGGGGTCCACTGAAGCTTTCTTT
>NA|TRBV28|NA|TRBJ2-3
CASSWDTSPVRTDTQYF
TGTGCCAGCAGTTGGGACACTAGCCCGGTGAGGACAGATACGCAGTATTTT
>NA|TRBV5-5|few|TRBJ2-1
CASSWRAHEQFF
TGTGCCAGCAGCTGGCGGGCCCACGAGCAGTTCTTC
>NA|TRBV7-9|NA|TRBJ1-6
CASMPGTSSYNSPLHF
TGTGCCAGCATGCCAGGAACAAGCTCCTATAATTCACCCCTCCACTTT
>NA|TRBV25-1|few|TRBJ1-1
CASGHPGYTEAFF
TGTGCCAGCGGACACCCCGGCTACACTGAAGCTTTCTTT
>NA|TRBV5-1|NA|TRBJ2-5
CASSYRQASQETQYF
TGCGCCAGCAGCTACAGACAGGCGAGCCAAGAGACCCAGTACTTC
>TRBD2|TRBV11-2|few|TRBJ2-3
CASSLGLAASTDTQYF
TGTGCCAGCAGCTTAGGGCTAGCGGCTAGCACAGATACGCAGTATTTT
>TRBD2|TRBV3-1|NA|TRBJ2-5
CASSQERSGGVARVQYF
TGTGCCAGCAGCCAAGAGAGGAGCGGGGGGGTCGCAAGGGTCCAGTACTTC
>NA|TRBV6-1|many|TRBJ2-3
CASSEARSGSDMQYF
TGTGCCAGCAGTGAAGCTCGGAGCGGATCTGATATGCAGTATTTT
>NA|TRBV2|NA|TRBJ1-2
CASSEDRLVNNYGYTF
TGTGCCAGCAGTGAAGACAGACTTGTCAATAACTATGGCTACACCTTC
>TRBD1|TRBV6-5|NA|TRBJ2-3
CASRQGFSTDTQYF
TGTGCCAGCAGACAGGGGTTTAGCACAGATACGCAGTATTTT
>TRBD1|TRBV29-1|NA|TRBJ2-3
CSVAGTAITDTQYF
TGCAGCGTTGCGGGGACAGCTATCACAGATACGCAGTATTTT
>TRBD1|TRBV27|NA|TRBJ1-2
CASSPGGEGYGCTF
TGTGCCAGCAGTCCAGGGGGAGAGGGCTATGGCTGCACCTTC
>NA|TRBV4-1|NA|TRBJ2-1
CASRASQVNEQFF
TGCGCCAGCAGGGCAAGCCAGGTCAATGAGCAGTTCTTC
>TRBD1|TRBV6-5|NA|TRBJ1-1
CASNQDRDNTEAFF
TGTGCCAGCAACCAGGACAGGGATAACACTGAAGCTTTCTTT
>NA|TRBV7-9|few|TRBJ2-1
CASSLRKVSPYNEQFF
TGTGCCAGCAGCTTAAGAAAGGTATCACCCTACAATGAGCAGTTCTTC
>NA|TRBV24-1|many|TRBJ2-1
CATSDLGRNEQFF
TGTGCCACCAGTGATTTGGGGCGGAATGAGCAGTTCTTC
>NA|TRBV7-2|NA|TRBJ1-1
CASSPLPIQGNTEAFF
TGTGCCAGCAGCCCACTCCCCATACAGGGAAATACTGAAGCTTTCTTT
>NA|TRBV11-2|NA|TRBJ2-1
CASSSRGGRYNEQFF
TGTGCCAGCAGCTCCAGGGGGGGACGGTACAATGAGCAGTTCTTC
>NA|TRBV6-5|few|TRBJ2-7
CASSYSPRQTYEQYF
TGTGCCAGCAGTTACTCGCCCAGACAGACCTACGAGCAGTACTTC
>TRBD2|TRBV12-3/TRBV12-4|NA|TRBJ2-2
CASSATSGGYNTGELFF
TGTGCCAGCAGTGCCACTAGCGGGGGTTATAATACCGGGGAGCTGTTTTTT
>NA|TRBV6-1|many|TRBJ2-5
CASSEFRLGPGETQYF
TGTGCCAGCAGTGAGTTTAGACTGGGTCCCGGGGAGACCCAGTACTTC
>TRBD1|TRBV28|NA|TRBJ1-2
CASSFVTQGANDGYTF
TGTGCCAGCAGTTTCGTTACTCAGGGGGCTAACGATGGCTACACCTTC
>NA|TRBV19|NA|TRBJ1-5
CASSRDGYNQPQHF
TGTGCCAGTAGTCGAGATGGGTACAATCAGCCCCAGCATTTT